This T cell receptor beta chain was retrieved from a study of cytomegalovirus exposure and HLA in healthy donors. Study results and limitations: Later on, an analysis found that several of the most significant clusters appeared to be linked to common viral pathogens, which included parvovirus B19. Later findings reportedly placed an Asian-associated ancestry cluster below the approximately 700-donor mean for N-insertions. Most CMV-associated TCR beta chains were later found to appear HLA-restricted. TCR beta sequences reportedly predicted most subjects' HLA-A and HLA-B alleles accurately.

CDR3 length: 15 residues. J gave up 5 bases and V 3 bases, and 9 bases lay outside the gene matches. Germline CDR1 WNHNN, CDR2 SYGVQD (reference sequence). Turning to this clone: Its antigen is not known.

PCR primers comprised 60 Vbeta and 13 Jbeta primers. Here immunoSEQ multiplex PCR was the method, and the copy in TCRdb shows in-frame clones only, minus some. The sample consists of tens of thousands of clones, about 74% of them appearing once. The clonotype originates from a man aged 25-45 years in good health and CMV-seronegative. This chain uses TRBV10-1 with TRBJ2-7; 8 bases are a match to TRBD1. The sample taken for sequencing was PBMCs. The DNA for the CDR3 is TGCGCCAGCAGTGACGGGCAGGGGGCGTTTGACGAGCAGTACTTC. Protein sequence: CASSDGQGAFDEQYF.